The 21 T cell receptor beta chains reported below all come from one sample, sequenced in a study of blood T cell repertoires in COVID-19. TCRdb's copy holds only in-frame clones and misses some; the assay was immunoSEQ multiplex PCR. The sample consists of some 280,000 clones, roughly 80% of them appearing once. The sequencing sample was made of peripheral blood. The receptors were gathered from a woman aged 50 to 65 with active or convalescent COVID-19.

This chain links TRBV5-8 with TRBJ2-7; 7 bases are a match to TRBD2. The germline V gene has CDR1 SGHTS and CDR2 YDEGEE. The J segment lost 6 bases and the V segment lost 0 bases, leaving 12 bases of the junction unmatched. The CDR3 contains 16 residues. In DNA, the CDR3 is TGTGCCAGCAGCTTGGTTAATCCGGCGGGAGCGGGCGAGCAGTACTTC. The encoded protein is CASSLVNPAGAGEQYF.

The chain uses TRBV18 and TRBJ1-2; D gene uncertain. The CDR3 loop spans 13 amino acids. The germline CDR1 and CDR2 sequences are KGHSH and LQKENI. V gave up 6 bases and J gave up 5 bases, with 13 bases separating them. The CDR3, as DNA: TGTGCCAGCTCGTCCTCGGGTCCATATGGCTACACCTTC. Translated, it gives CASSSSGPYGYTF. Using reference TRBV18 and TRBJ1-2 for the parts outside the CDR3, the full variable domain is NAGVMQNPRHLVRRRGQEARLRCSPMKGHSHVYWYRQLPEEGLKFMVYLQKENIIDESGMPKERFSAEFPKEGPSILRIQQVVRGDSAAYFCASSSSGPYGYTFGSGTRLTVV.

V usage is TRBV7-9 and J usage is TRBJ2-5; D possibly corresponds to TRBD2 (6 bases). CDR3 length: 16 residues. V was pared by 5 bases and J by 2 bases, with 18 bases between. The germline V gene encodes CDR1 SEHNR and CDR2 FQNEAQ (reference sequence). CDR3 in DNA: TGTGCCAGCAGCCCTGGGGACGCGGGGAGGCAAGAGACCCAGTACTTC. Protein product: CASSPGDAGRQETQYF. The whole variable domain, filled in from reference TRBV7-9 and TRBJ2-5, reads DTGVSQNPRHKITKRGQNVTFRCDPISEHNRLYWYRQTLGQGPEFLTYFQNEAQLEKSRLLSDRFSAERPKGSFSTLEIQRTEQGDSAMYLCASSPGDAGRQETQYFGPGTRLLVL.

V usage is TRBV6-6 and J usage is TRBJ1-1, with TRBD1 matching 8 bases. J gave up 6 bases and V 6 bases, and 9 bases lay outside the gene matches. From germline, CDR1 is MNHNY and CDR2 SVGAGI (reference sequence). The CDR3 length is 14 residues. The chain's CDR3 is CASSSLDRDAEAFF. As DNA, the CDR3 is TGTGCCAGCAGCTCACTGGACAGGGATGCTGAAGCTTTCTTT.

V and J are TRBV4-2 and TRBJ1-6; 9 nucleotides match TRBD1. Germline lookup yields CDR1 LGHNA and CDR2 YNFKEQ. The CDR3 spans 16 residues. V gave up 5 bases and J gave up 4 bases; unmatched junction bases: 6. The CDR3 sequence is CASSGGTGNYNSPLHF. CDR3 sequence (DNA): TGTGCCAGCAGCGGCGGGACAGGGAATTATAATTCACCCCTCCACTTT.

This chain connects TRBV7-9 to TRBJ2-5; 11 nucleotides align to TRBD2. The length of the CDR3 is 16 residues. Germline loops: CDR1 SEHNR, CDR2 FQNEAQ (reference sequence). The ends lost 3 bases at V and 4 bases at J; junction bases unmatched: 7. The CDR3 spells CASSLQLAGVGETQYF. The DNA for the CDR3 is TGTGCCAGCAGCTTGCAACTAGCGGGAGTGGGAGAGACCCAGTACTTC. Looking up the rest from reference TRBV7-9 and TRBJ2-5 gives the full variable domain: DTGVSQNPRHKITKRGQNVTFRCDPISEHNRLYWYRQTLGQGPEFLTYFQNEAQLEKSRLLSDRFSAERPKGSFSTLEIQRTEQGDSAMYLCASSLQLAGVGETQYFGPGTRLLVL.

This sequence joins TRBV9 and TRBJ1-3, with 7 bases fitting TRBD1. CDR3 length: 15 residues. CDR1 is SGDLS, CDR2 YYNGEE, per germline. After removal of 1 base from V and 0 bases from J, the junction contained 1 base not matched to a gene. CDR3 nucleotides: TGTGCCAGCAGCGTAACAGGGGTCTCTGGAAACACCATATATTTT. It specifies CASSVTGVSGNTIYF.

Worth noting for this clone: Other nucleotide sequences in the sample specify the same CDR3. The CDR3, as DNA: TGTGCCAGCAGCTTAGCAGGTACGGCGAATGAGCAGTTCTTC. Protein: CASSLAGTANEQFF. This sequence joins TRBV11-2 and TRBJ2-1; the D is unclear. This CDR3 has 14 residues. Trimming took off 1 base at V and 7 bases at J, with 11 bases between the two ends. The germline V gene encodes CDR1 SGHAT and CDR2 FQNNGV.

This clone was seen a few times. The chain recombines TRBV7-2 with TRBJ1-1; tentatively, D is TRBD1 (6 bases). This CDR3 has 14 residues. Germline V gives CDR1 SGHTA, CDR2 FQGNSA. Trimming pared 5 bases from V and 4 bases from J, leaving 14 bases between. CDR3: CASSLRGSGTEAFF. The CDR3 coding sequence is TGTGCCAGCAGCCTGAGGGGGTCGGGCACTGAAGCTTTCTTT.

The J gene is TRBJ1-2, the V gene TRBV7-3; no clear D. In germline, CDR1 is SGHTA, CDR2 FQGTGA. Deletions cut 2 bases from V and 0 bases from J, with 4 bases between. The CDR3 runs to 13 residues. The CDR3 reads CASSLVSNYGYTF. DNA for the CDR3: TGTGCCAGCAGCTTAGTCTCTAACTATGGCTACACCTTC.

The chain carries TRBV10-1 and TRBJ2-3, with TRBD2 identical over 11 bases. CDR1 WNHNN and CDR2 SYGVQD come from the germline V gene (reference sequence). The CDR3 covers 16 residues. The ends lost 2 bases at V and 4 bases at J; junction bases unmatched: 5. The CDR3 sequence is CASSETSGSGADTQYF. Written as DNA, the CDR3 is TGCGCCAGCAGTGAGACTAGCGGGAGTGGGGCAGATACGCAGTATTTT.

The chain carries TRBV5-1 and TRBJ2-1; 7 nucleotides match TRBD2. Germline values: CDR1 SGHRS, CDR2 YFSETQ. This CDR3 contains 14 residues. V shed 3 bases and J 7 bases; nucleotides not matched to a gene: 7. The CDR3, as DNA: TGCGCCAGCAGCTCTCACCCGCGGGGGAATGAGCAGTTCTTC. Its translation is CASSSHPRGNEQFF.

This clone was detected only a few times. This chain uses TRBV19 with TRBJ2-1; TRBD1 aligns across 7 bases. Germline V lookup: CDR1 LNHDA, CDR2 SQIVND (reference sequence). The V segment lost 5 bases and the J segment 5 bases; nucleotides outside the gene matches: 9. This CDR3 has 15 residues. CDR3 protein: CASSGGQTQHNEQFF. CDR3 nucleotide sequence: TGTGCCAGTAGTGGGGGACAGACTCAACACAATGAGCAGTTCTTC.

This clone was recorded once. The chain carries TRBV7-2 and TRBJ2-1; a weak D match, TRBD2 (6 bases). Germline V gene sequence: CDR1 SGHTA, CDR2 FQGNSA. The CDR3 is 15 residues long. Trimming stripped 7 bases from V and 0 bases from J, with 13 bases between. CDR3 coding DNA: TGTGCCAGCACCTTGATAGCGGACTCCTACAATGAGCAGTTCTTC. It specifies CASTLIADSYNEQFF.

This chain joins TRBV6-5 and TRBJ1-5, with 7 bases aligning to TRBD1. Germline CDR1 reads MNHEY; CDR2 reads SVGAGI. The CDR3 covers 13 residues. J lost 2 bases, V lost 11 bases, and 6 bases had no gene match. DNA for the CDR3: TGTGCCGCGACAGGGAAGGGCAATCAGCCCCAGCATTTT. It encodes CAATGKGNQPQHF.

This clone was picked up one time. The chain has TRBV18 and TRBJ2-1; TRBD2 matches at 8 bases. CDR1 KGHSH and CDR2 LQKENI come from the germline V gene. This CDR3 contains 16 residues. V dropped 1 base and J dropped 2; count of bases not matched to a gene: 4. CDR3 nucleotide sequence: TGTGCCAGCTCACCACGTCCGGGACTAGCCTACAATGAGCAGTTCTTC. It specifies CASSPRPGLAYNEQFF.

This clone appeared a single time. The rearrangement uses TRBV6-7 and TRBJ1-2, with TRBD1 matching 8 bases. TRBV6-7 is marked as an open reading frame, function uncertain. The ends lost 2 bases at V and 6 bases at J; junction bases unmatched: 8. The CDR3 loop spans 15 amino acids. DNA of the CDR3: TGTGCCAGCAGTTACCCCTGGACAGGGTACAATGGCTACACCTTC. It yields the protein CASSYPWTGYNGYTF.

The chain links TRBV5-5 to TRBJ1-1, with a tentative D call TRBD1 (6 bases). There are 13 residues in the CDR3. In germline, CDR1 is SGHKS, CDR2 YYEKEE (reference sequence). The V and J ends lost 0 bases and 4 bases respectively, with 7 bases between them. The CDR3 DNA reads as TGTGCCAGCAGCTTGGTGGGGGCCACTGAAGCTTTCTTT. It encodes CASSLVGATEAFF.

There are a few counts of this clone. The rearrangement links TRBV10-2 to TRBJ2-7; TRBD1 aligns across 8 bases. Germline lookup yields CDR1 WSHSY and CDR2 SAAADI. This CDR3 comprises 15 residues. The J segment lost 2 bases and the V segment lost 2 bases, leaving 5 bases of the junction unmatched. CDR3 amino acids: CASSEGTGGAYEQYF. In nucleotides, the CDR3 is TGCGCCAGCAGTGAGGGCACAGGGGGAGCCTACGAGCAGTACTTC.

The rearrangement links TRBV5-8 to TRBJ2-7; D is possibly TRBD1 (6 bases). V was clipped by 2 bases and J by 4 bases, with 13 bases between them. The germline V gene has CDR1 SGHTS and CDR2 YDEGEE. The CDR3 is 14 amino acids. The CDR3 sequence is CASSLQGSGYEQYF. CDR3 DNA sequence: TGTGCCAGCAGCTTACAGGGATCAGGTTACGAGCAGTACTTC.

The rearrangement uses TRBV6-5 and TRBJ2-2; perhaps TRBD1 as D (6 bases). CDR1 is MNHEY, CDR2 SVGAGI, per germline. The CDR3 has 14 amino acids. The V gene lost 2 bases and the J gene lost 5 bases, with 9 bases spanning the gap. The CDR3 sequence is CASSYPDRTGELFF. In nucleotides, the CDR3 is TGTGCCAGCAGTTACCCAGACAGGACCGGGGAGCTGTTTTTT.